Shown below are 3 T cell receptor beta chains from a single sample sequenced in a study of shared clonotypes between healthy human individuals. Sequencing was performed with immunoSEQ multiplex PCR; in TCRdb, only in-frame clones are kept and a portion is missing. This sample has hundreds of thousands of clones, with 97% found just once. The sample comprised naive CD4+ T cells sorted from blood. Subset meaning: CD45RA+ positively selected. The receptor source for this set is a woman aged 25-40 years in good health.

The CDR3: CASSTREWFYNEQFF. DNA of the CDR3: TGTGCCAGCAGCACCCGGGAGTGGTTTTACAATGAGCAGTTCTTC. J is TRBJ2-1 and V is TRBV5-6, with a possible D match to TRBD2 (6 bases). Germline loops: CDR1 SGHDT, CDR2 YYEEEE. The CDR3 spans 15 residues. V was trimmed by 4 bases and J by 4 bases, leaving 15 bases between them.

The chain joins TRBV27 to TRBJ1-2; no reliable D call. Germline V gene lookup returns CDR1 MNHEY and CDR2 SMNVEV (reference sequence). The CDR3 extends over 13 amino acids. The ends were cut back, 5 bases at V and 4 bases at J, with 11 bases in the middle. CDR3 nucleotide sequence: TGTGCCAGCAGTCCACTATACGGCTATGGCTACACCTTC. Protein sequence: CASSPLYGYGYTF.

The chain links TRBV5-4 to TRBJ2-5, with 9 bases matching TRBD2. Germline values: CDR1 SGHNT, CDR2 YYREEE (reference sequence). The CDR3 totals 16 residues. Trimming removed 4 bases from V and 6 bases from J; junction bases left unmatched: 13. CDR3: CASSPVRGLASKTQYF. In nucleotides, the CDR3 is TGTGCCAGCAGCCCAGTTAGGGGACTAGCTTCAAAGACCCAGTACTTC.